This TCR beta chain came from a study of blood T cells in healthy people across ages. With a J-beta primer mix and a sample-barcoded 5' primer, a second PCR ran 7 to 11 cycles. TCRdb used MiXCR to reprocess the 5' RACE reads, holding one entry per CDR3 protein. The sample records fewer than 2 million distinct CDR3 sequences, about 39% being singletons. This CDR3 is 12 amino acids long. CDR1 and CDR2 (germline): ENHRY, SYGVKD. Trimming stripped 3 bases from V and 4 bases from J, with 6 bases between. This clonotype was observed a few times. The source material was blood. This clonotype was sampled from a human donor in good health. The gene calls are TRBV10-3 and TRBJ1-2; D remains ambiguous. CDR3 coding DNA: TGTGCCATCAGTGACTACTCCTATGGCTACACCTTC. It specifies CAISDYSYGYTF.